These 30 T cell receptor beta chains share one sample of origin, sequenced in a study of T-cell memory formation after mild COVID-19. TCRdb itself ran the 5' RACE reads through MiXCR, one entry per CDR3 protein. The profile shows 140,000 to 150,000 distinct CDR3 sequences, about 5.5% of them singletons. The sequenced material came from PBMCs or a T cell subset sorted from them (not recorded which). These receptors were collected from an adult woman who had mild COVID-19 (a few samples of this study predate the infection). Cell type and time point are not known.

At least ten counts were recorded for this clonotype. The chain carries TRBV7-8 and TRBJ2-7; a weak D match, TRBD2 (5 bases). The CDR3 sequence is 14 residues long. V was clipped by 3 bases and J by 0 bases, with 9 bases between them. Germline V gene sequence: CDR1 SGHVS, CDR2 FQNEAQ. CDR3 protein: CASSFIRDSYEQYF. The CDR3 coding sequence is TGTGCCAGCAGCTTCATTCGGGACTCCTACGAGCAGTACTTC.

The gene calls are TRBV19 and TRBJ2-1; TRBD1 aligns across 7 bases. This CDR3 has 13 amino acids. Germline CDR1 reads LNHDA; CDR2 reads SQIVND (reference sequence). J was trimmed by 12 bases and V by 4 bases; bases with no gene match: 9. The CDR3 DNA sequence: TGTGCCAGTAGTAAAGACAGGGTAGGGTCGCAGTTCTTC. This encodes CASSKDRVGSQFF.

Many counts were recorded for this clonotype. The gene calls are TRBV12-3 or TRBV12-4 and TRBJ1-5, with D maybe TRBD1 (6 bases). This CDR3 has 13 amino acids. Trimming removed 6 bases at V and 1 base at J, with 7 bases between. In DNA, the CDR3 is TGTGCCAGCAGAACAGGGAGCAATCAGCCCCAGCATTTT. This gives the protein CASRTGSNQPQHF.

This clonotype was recorded many times. V is TRBV5-1 and J is TRBJ1-1; weak D call: TRBD1 (6 bases). V was clipped by 3 bases and J by 2 bases, with 11 bases between them. Germline V gene sequence: CDR1 SGHRS, CDR2 YFSETQ. CDR3 length: 14 amino acids. The CDR3 reads CASSSRGGNTEAFF. CDR3 DNA sequence: TGCGCCAGCAGCTCGAGGGGGGGTAACACTGAAGCTTTCTTT.

This clonotype was detected many times. The genes are TRBV7-2 and TRBJ2-7, with 11 bases that match TRBD2. This CDR3 spans 15 amino acids. CDR1 SGHTA and CDR2 FQGNSA come from the germline V gene. Germline trimming cut 6 bases from V and 4 bases from J; bases unmatched to any gene: 8. CDR3 in DNA: TGTGCCAGCAGAGTACATAGCGGGGGGGCTTACGAGCAGTACTTC. Translating it yields CASRVHSGGAYEQYF.

This clonotype was found many times. J is TRBJ2-3 and V is TRBV14; D tentatively fits TRBD1 or TRBD2 (6 bases each). CDR3 length: 16 amino acids. CDR1 and CDR2 from the germline V gene are SGHDN and FVKESK. Trimming stripped 2 bases from V and 4 bases from J, with 16 bases between. The CDR3 region has the DNA TGTGCCAGCAGCCAAAACGGGGGCAGTAGCGCAGATACGCAGTATTTT. Amino acid sequence: CASSQNGGSSADTQYF.

This clonotype was seen only a few times. The chain recombines TRBV25-1 with TRBJ1-2; D gene uncertain. Germline-derived CDR1 and CDR2 are MGHDK and SYGVNS. V was cut by 1 base and J by 7 bases, with 10 bases left in between. The CDR3 totals 13 residues. The CDR3 DNA is TGTGCCAGCAGTGAATTCGGCGCGGGTGGCTACACCTTC. Translation: CASSEFGAGGYTF.

The chain has TRBV3-1 and TRBJ1-1; the D gene is possibly TRBD1 (5 bases). V was shortened by 8 bases and J by 5 bases, with 21 bases between the two germline ends. This CDR3 region has 15 residues. Looked up from germline, CDR1 is LGHDT and CDR2 is YNNKEL (reference sequence). The CDR3 reads CASDPSGTGGTEAFF. CDR3 nucleotides: TGTGCCAGCGACCCCTCGGGGACCGGTGGTACTGAAGCTTTCTTT.

The CDR3 loop reads CASSILYNEQFF. CDR3 DNA: TGTGCCAGCAGCATCCTCTACAATGAGCAGTTCTTC. The chain employs TRBV9 and TRBJ2-1, with no clear D. Per the germline V gene, CDR1 is SGDLS and CDR2 is YYNGEE. Trimming shortened V by 4 bases and J by 3 bases, and 5 bases separated the two germline ends. This CDR3 has 12 amino acids.

This clonotype occurred many times. CDR3 sequence: CASSLGVLAGLYNEQFF. In nucleotides, the CDR3 is TGCGCCAGCAGCCTTGGGGTCCTAGCGGGGCTCTACAATGAGCAGTTCTTC. This rearrangement joins TRBV4-1 to TRBJ2-1, with 9 positions matching TRBD2. This CDR3 has 17 amino acids. With 4 bases clipped from V and 3 bases from J, the junction kept 10 bases outside the gene matches. The V gene's germline CDR1 is MGHRA and CDR2 YSYEKL.

There are many counts of this clonotype. The genes are TRBV7-3 and TRBJ2-3; D may be TRBD1 (6 bases). CDR3 length: 15 residues. V was clipped by 5 bases and J by 3 bases, with 15 bases between them. Germline assignment: CDR1 SGHTA and CDR2 FQGTGA. This CDR3 reads CASSPNRVSTDTQYF. CDR3 nucleotide sequence: TGTGCCAGCAGCCCTAACAGGGTTAGTACAGATACGCAGTATTTT.

This clonotype was counted many times. The rearrangement links TRBV5-1 to TRBJ2-2; TRBD2 agrees at 10 bases. V shed 0 bases and J 4 bases; nucleotides not matched to a gene: 3. CDR3 length: 16 residues. Germline assignment: CDR1 SGHRS and CDR2 YFSETQ. The CDR3 region has the DNA TGCGCCAGCAGCTTGGTGTTAGCGGGAGGCACCGGGGAGCTGTTTTTT. Translated, it gives CASSLVLAGGTGELFF.

The gene calls are TRBV3-1 and TRBJ2-3; D remains unclear. Germline lookup yields CDR1 LGHDT and CDR2 YNNKEL (reference sequence). Trimming left V 4 bases short and J 0 bases short, with 11 bases between. The CDR3 is 15 amino acids. CDR3 loop: CASSPRAFSTDTQYF. CDR3 coding DNA: TGTGCCAGCAGCCCTCGGGCCTTTAGCACAGATACGCAGTATTTT.

In its sample, this clonotype was seen a few times. The rearrangement links TRBV18 to TRBJ2-5, with 7 bases identical to TRBD1. The CDR3 contains 15 residues. Trimming removed 6 bases from V and 5 bases from J; junction bases left unmatched: 12. Germline CDR1 KGHSH, CDR2 LQKENI. CDR3 protein: CASSPRQGTGETQYF. The CDR3 coding sequence is TGTGCCAGCTCGCCTAGACAGGGAACGGGGGAGACCCAGTACTTC.

This clonotype was recorded at least ten times. This sequence joins TRBV7-2 and TRBJ1-6; 8 bases line up with TRBD1. CDR3 length equals 16 residues. Germline V gives CDR1 SGHTA, CDR2 FQGNSA. V lost 5 bases and J lost 6; bases outside the gene matches: 9. The CDR3 region is CASSPRGQASNSPLHF. In nucleotides, the CDR3 is TGTGCCAGCAGCCCCAGGGGGCAGGCGTCTAATTCACCCCTCCACTTT. The complete variable domain, with remaining parts taken from reference TRBV7-2 and TRBJ1-6, reads GAGVSQSPSNKVTEKGKDVELRCDPISGHTALYWYRQSLGQGLEFLIYFQGNSAPDKSGLPSDRFSAERTGGSVSTLTIQRTQQEDSAVYLCASSPRGQASNSPLHFGNGTRLTVT.

The chain uses TRBV24-1 and TRBJ2-1, with D possibly TRBD2 on 5 matching bases. This CDR3 has 17 amino acids. V lost 0 bases to trimming and J lost 0 bases, with 11 bases between them. The V gene's germline CDR1 is KGHDR and CDR2 SFDVKD. The CDR3 DNA reads as TGTGCCACCAGTGATTTGCAACGGGATAGCTCCTACAATGAGCAGTTCTTC. Residues: CATSDLQRDSSYNEQFF.

J is TRBJ2-7 and V is TRBV11-2; 11 bases are shared with TRBD1. The CDR3 has 18 residues. V lost 1 base and J lost 3; bases outside the gene matches: 11. Per the germline V gene, CDR1 is SGHAT and CDR2 is FQNNGV. Written as DNA, the CDR3 is TGTGCCAGCAGCTTAGGGATCGGGGGGACAGGGGGAGTCTACGAGCAGTACTTC. Amino acids: CASSLGIGGTGGVYEQYF. The full variable domain, in which reference TRBV11-2 and TRBJ2-7 provide the parts outside the CDR3, is EAGVAQSPRYKIIEKRQSVAFWCNPISGHATLYWYQQILGQGPKLLIQFQNNGVVDDSQLPKDRFSAERLKGVDSTLKIQPAKLEDSAVYLCASSLGIGGTGGVYEQYFGPGTRLTVT.

This chain connects TRBV12-3 or TRBV12-4 to TRBJ2-1, with D uncertain. Trimming shortened V by 2 bases and J by 3 bases, and 8 bases separated the two germline ends. The CDR3 is 14 residues long. Written as DNA, the CDR3 is TGTGCCAGCAGTTTAAAAAGGCTCTACAATGAGCAGTTCTTC. This sequence encodes CASSLKRLYNEQFF.

This clonotype was observed at least ten times. V and J are TRBV6-5 and TRBJ1-1, with a weak D call TRBD1 (5 bases). The CDR3 spans 15 residues. V dropped 0 bases and J dropped 3 bases, with 11 bases sitting between them. Germline V CDR1 and CDR2: MNHEY, SVGAGI. The CDR3 region has the DNA TGTGCCAGCAGTTACTCGAGAGTAGGGGACACTGAAGCTTTCTTT. Translated: CASSYSRVGDTEAFF.

This clonotype has a count of ten or more. The chain joins TRBV5-1 to TRBJ2-7; 10 positions match TRBD2. This CDR3 region has 16 residues. The junction had 13 bases not matched to a gene; V was cut back by 6 bases and J by 4 bases. Per the germline V gene, CDR1 is SGHRS and CDR2 is YFSETQ. The DNA of the CDR3 is TGCGCCAGCAAAACGACAGCTAGCGGGAGTAATTACGAGCAGTACTTC. Translated: CASKTTASGSNYEQYF.

This clonotype was observed once. CDR3 loop: CASTMTASSYGYTF. The CDR3 DNA follows: TGTGCCAGCACCATGACAGCCTCGTCCTATGGCTACACCTTC. V is TRBV2 and J is TRBJ1-2, with a possible D match to TRBD1 (5 bases). Trimming took off 7 bases at V and 4 bases at J, with 16 bases between the two ends. Germline V gene data show CDR1 as SNHLY and CDR2 as FYNNEI. The CDR3 loop spans 14 amino acids.

This chain joins TRBV7-9 and TRBJ2-5, with D maybe TRBD1 (6 bases). The CDR3 extends over 14 amino acids. Looked up from germline, CDR1 is SEHNR and CDR2 is FQNEAQ (reference sequence). V dropped 5 bases and J dropped 1 base, with 11 bases sitting between them. In DNA, the CDR3 is TGTGCCAGCAGCATTGGACAGATCCAAGAGACCCAGTACTTC. It codes for CASSIGQIQETQYF.

This clonotype came up a few times. V gene TRBV30 combines with J gene TRBJ1-6; no reliable D call. This CDR3 contains 15 residues. Trimming shortened V by 4 bases and J by 13 bases, and 23 bases separated the two germline ends. Germline loops: CDR1 GTSNPN, CDR2 SVGIG (reference sequence). In nucleotides, the CDR3 is TGTGCCTGGAACCCCTCGCGGGCTGATCTTCAGCCCCTCCACTTT. Translation gives CAWNPSRADLQPLHF.

This clonotype was detected only a few times. The rearrangement joins TRBV5-5 to TRBJ1-5; 8 bases are a match to TRBD1. Losses at the gene ends were 1 base for V and 11 bases for J; bases not matched to a gene: 11. Germline CDR1 and CDR2: SGHKS and YYEKEE (reference sequence). This CDR3 is built from 15 residues. CDR3 nucleotides: TGTGCCAGCAGCTTGAAACAGGGGGTAAGGGAGGCCCAGCATTTT. Translating gives CASSLKQGVREAQHF.

V usage is TRBV5-5 and J usage is TRBJ2-3; D gene unclear. The germline CDR1 and CDR2 sequences are SGHKS and YYEKEE (reference sequence). This CDR3 spans 14 amino acids. The germline V and J ends were trimmed by 2 bases and 6 bases, with 13 bases remaining between them. The CDR3 DNA is TGTGCCAGCAGCTTTCTCGATGGTGTCGATACGCAGTATTTT. As protein: CASSFLDGVDTQYF.

This chain links TRBV7-2 with TRBJ2-1, with D unresolved. The CDR3 consists of 15 residues. The germline CDR1 and CDR2 sequences are SGHTA and FQGNSA. Between the trimmed V and J ends, which lost 5 bases and 1 base, there was a span of 12 bases. CDR3 region: CASSLEVASYNEQFF. CDR3 in DNA: TGTGCCAGCAGCCTCGAAGTGGCATCCTACAATGAGCAGTTCTTC.

This clonotype has just a few counts. The DNA of the CDR3 is TGCGCCAGCAGTGATGCCCGGCAGGGCCCAGGAAACACCATATATTTT. This gives the protein CASSDARQGPGNTIYF. The V and J genes are TRBV10-2 and TRBJ1-3, with a possible D match to TRBD1 (5 bases). V was trimmed by 3 bases and J by 4 bases, leaving 16 bases between them. Germline V lookup: CDR1 WSHSY, CDR2 SAAADI. The length of the CDR3 is 16 residues.

This chain links TRBV6-6 with TRBJ2-6; maybe TRBD2 (6 bases). From germline, CDR1 is MNHNY and CDR2 SVGAGI (reference sequence). Trimming shortened V by 6 bases and J by 0 bases, and 12 bases separated the two germline ends. This CDR3 comprises 16 residues. The CDR3 loop is CASSRDGGSGANVLTF. CDR3 DNA: TGTGCCAGCAGCCGGGACGGGGGCTCTGGGGCCAACGTCCTGACTTTC.

This clonotype was recorded a few times. The chain carries TRBV12-3 or TRBV12-4 and TRBJ1-5, with D unresolved. The V end lost 5 bases, the J end lost 4 bases, and 12 bases lay between the germline ends. CDR3 length: 14 residues. CDR3 sequence reads: CASSRTTSNQPQHF. Written as DNA, the CDR3 is TGTGCCAGCAGTAGGACCACTTCAAATCAGCCCCAGCATTTT.

This clonotype was counted ten times or more. The chain has TRBV5-1 and TRBJ2-6, with 9 bases identical to TRBD1. V gave up 7 bases and J gave up 0 bases; unmatched junction bases: 2. The CDR3 sequence is 15 residues long. Germline-derived CDR1 and CDR2 are SGHRS and YFSETQ. The CDR3 sequence: CASATGGSGANVLTF. Here the CDR3 DNA reads TGCGCCAGCGCGACAGGGGGCTCTGGGGCCAACGTCCTGACTTTC.